These 10 T cell receptor beta chains came from one sample sequenced in a study of cytomegalovirus exposure and HLA in healthy donors. 60 Vbeta and 13 Jbeta primers were used in PCR. Sequencing was performed with immunoSEQ multiplex PCR; in TCRdb, only in-frame clones are kept and a portion is missing. Here the sample spans about 140,000 clones, more than 70% being singletons. Specimen: PBMCs. Every receptor here comes from a man aged 18-30 years in good health and CMV-seropositive.

V gene TRBV10-2 combines with J gene TRBJ2-7; 8 bases map to TRBD1. This CDR3 comprises 14 residues. The J segment lost 6 bases and the V segment lost 2 bases, leaving 6 bases of the junction unmatched. Germline V gene data show CDR1 as WSHSY and CDR2 as SAAADI. The CDR3 nucleotides read TGCGCCAGCAGTGAGGACAGGGGTCCCTTCGAGCAGTACTTC. Translated: CASSEDRGPFEQYF.

This clone was detected only a few times. The chain is built from TRBV2 and TRBJ2-7; 9 nucleotides match TRBD2. V gave up 2 bases and J gave up 3 bases; unmatched junction bases: 5. This CDR3 is 15 amino acids long. CDR1 is SNHLY, CDR2 FYNNEI, per germline. For the CDR3, the DNA is TGTGCCAGCAGTGAATCTAGCGGGGTTCTCTACGAGCAGTACTTC. This sequence encodes CASSESSGVLYEQYF. Based on the CDR3 plus reference TRBV2 and TRBJ2-7, the full variable domain is EPEVTQTPSHQVTQMGQEVILRCVPISNHLYFYWYRQILGQKVEFLVSFYNNEISEKSEIFDDQFSVERPDGSNFTLKIRSTKLEDSAMYFCASSESSGVLYEQYFGPGTRLTVT.

The genes are TRBV5-1 and TRBJ2-1, with 8 nucleotides matching TRBD2. V lost 4 bases to trimming and J lost 8 bases; unmatched junction nucleotides: 14. The CDR3 length is 16 residues. Per the germline V gene, CDR1 is SGHRS and CDR2 is YFSETQ. CDR3 protein: CASSPGALADGYEQFF. Here the CDR3 DNA reads TGCGCCAGCAGCCCTGGAGCACTAGCGGATGGATATGAGCAGTTCTTC.

The chain links TRBV30 to TRBJ2-5; D possibly corresponds to TRBD2 (6 bases). This CDR3 has 13 amino acids. CDR1 is GTSNPN, CDR2 SVGIG, per germline (reference sequence). Between the trimmed V and J ends, which lost 3 bases and 5 bases, there was a span of 13 bases. For the CDR3, the DNA is TGTGCCTGGAGGTGGGGCGGGAAGGAGACCCAGTACTTC. It yields the protein CAWRWGGKETQYF.

There are a few counts of this clone. The chain couples TRBV4-2 to TRBJ2-7, with D perhaps matching TRBD2 (6 bases). V was trimmed by 0 bases and J by 0 bases, leaving 12 bases between them. The length of the CDR3 is 16 residues. Germline CDR1 LGHNA, CDR2 YNFKEQ. The CDR3, as DNA: TGTGCCAGCAGCCAAGAGGGGGGTATTACCTCCTACGAGCAGTACTTC. Residues: CASSQEGGITSYEQYF.

The count of this clone is one. J is TRBJ2-1 and V is TRBV27; perhaps TRBD1 as D (6 bases). The CDR3 extends over 14 amino acids. Per the germline V gene, CDR1 is MNHEY and CDR2 is SMNVEV (reference sequence). Trimming took off 6 bases at V and 0 bases at J, with 9 bases between the two ends. The CDR3 DNA reads as TGTGCCAGCAGCTGGACAGCCTCCTACAATGAGCAGTTCTTC. Translating gives CASSWTASYNEQFF.

The chain recombines TRBV19 with TRBJ1-2; D remains unclear. Germline CDR1 and CDR2: LNHDA and SQIVND (reference sequence). There are 16 residues in the CDR3. The germline V and J ends were trimmed by 4 bases and 7 bases, with 22 bases remaining between them. CDR3 coding DNA: TGTGCCAGTAGTACCCACGGGGTCGGGATGAAAGGTGGCTACACCTTC. It codes for CASSTHGVGMKGGYTF.

This clone came up a few times. The rearrangement uses TRBV27 and TRBJ1-1, with 12 bases aligning to TRBD1. CDR1 and CDR2 (germline): MNHEY, SMNVEV (reference sequence). There are 17 residues in the CDR3. Germline trimming cut 6 bases from V and 0 bases from J; bases unmatched to any gene: 8. In nucleotides, the CDR3 is TGTGCCAGCAGGCCCGGGACAGGGGGCTTGGTGAACACTGAAGCTTTCTTT. Protein sequence: CASRPGTGGLVNTEAFF.

The CDR3: CASRLGQGPYNEQFF. Here the CDR3 DNA reads TGTGCCAGTAGATTGGGACAGGGCCCCTACAATGAGCAGTTCTTC. The rearrangement links TRBV19 to TRBJ2-1; 9 positions match TRBD1. From germline, CDR1 is LNHDA and CDR2 SQIVND (reference sequence). V lost 6 bases, J lost 2 bases, and 5 bases stayed unmatched. CDR3 length equals 15 residues.

The V gene is TRBV5-6, the J gene TRBJ2-7, with 7 bases matching TRBD2. The CDR3 runs 16 residues. The V segment lost 4 bases and the J segment 0 bases; nucleotides outside the gene matches: 10. Germline V gene sequence: CDR1 SGHDT, CDR2 YYEEEE. CDR3 protein: CASSLGGGPTSYEQYF. CDR3 in DNA: TGTGCCAGCAGCCTGGGGGGAGGGCCGACCTCCTACGAGCAGTACTTC. Combining the CDR3 with reference TRBV5-6 and TRBJ2-7 gives the whole variable domain DAGVTQSPTHLIKTRGQQVTLRCSPKSGHDTVSWYQQALGQGPQFIFQYYEEEERQRGNFPDRFSGHQFPNYSSELNVNALLLGDSALYLCASSLGGGPTSYEQYFGPGTRLTVT.